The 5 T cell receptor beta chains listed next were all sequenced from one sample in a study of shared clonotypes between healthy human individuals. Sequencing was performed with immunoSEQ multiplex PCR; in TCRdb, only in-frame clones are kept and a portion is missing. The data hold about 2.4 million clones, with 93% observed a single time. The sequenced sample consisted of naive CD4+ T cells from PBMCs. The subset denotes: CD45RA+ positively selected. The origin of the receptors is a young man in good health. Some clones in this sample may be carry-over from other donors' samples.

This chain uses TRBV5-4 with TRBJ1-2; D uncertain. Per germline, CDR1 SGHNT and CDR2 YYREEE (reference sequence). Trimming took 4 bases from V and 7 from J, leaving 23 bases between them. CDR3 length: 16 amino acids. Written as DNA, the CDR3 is TGTGCCAGCAGCCCGGTTGTGCGGGAACGGACTTCTGGCTACACCTTC. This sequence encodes CASSPVVRERTSGYTF. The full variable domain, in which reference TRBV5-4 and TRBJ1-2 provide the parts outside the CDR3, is ETGVTQSPTHLIKTRGQQVTLRCSSQSGHNTVSWYQQALGQGPQFIFQYYREEENGRGNFPPRFSGLQFPNYSSELNVNALELDDSALYLCASSPVVRERTSGYTFGSGTRLTVV.

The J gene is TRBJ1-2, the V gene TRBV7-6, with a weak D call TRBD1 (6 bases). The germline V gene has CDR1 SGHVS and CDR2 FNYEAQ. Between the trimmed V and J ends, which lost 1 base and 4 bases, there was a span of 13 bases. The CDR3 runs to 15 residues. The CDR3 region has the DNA TGTGCCAGCAGCTTAGGTCCGGACAGTTCCTATGGCTACACCTTC. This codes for CASSLGPDSSYGYTF.

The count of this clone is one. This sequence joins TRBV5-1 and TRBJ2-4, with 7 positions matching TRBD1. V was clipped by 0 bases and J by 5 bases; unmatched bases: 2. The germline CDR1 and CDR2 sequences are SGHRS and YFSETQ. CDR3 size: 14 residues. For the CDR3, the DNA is TGCGCCAGCAGCTTGGGAGGGGGCGAAAACATTCAGTACTTC. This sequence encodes CASSLGGGENIQYF. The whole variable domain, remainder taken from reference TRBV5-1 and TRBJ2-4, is KAGVTQTPRYLIKTRGQQVTLSCSPISGHRSVSWYQQTPGQGLQFLFEYFSETQRNKGNFPGRFSGRQFSNSRSEMNVSTLELGDSALYLCASSLGGGENIQYFGAGTRLSVL.

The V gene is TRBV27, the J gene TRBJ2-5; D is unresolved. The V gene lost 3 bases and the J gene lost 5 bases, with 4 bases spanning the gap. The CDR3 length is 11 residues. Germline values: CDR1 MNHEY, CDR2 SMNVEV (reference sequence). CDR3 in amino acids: CASSFSETQYF. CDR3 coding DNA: TGTGCCAGCAGTTTTTCGGAGACCCAGTACTTC.

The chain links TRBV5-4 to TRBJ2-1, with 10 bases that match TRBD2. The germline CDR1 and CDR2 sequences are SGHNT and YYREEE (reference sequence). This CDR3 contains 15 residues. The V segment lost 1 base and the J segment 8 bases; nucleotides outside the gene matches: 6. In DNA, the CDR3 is TGTGCCAGCAGCTTGTGGGCTAGCGGGAGCGATGAGCAGTTCTTC. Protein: CASSLWASGSDEQFF.